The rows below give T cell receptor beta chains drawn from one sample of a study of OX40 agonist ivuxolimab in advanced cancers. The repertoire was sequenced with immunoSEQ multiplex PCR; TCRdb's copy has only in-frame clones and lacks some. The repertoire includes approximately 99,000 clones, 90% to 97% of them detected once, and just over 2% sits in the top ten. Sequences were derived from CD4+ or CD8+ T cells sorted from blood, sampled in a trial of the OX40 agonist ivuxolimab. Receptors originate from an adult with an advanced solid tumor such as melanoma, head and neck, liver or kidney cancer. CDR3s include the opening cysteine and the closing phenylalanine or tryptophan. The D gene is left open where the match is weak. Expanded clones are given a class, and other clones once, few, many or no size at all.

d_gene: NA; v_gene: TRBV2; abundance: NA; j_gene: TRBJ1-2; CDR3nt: TGTGCCAGCAGGGGATCATATGGCTACACCTTC; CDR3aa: CASRGSYGYTF
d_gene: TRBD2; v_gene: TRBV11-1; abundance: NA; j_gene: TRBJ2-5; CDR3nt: TGTGCCAGCAGGATTAGAGGACTAGGGCAAGAGACCCAGTACTTC; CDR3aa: CASRIRGLGQETQYF
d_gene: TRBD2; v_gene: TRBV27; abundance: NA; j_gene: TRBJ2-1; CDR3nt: TGTGCCAGCTTCGGTCGGACTAGCGGGAGCGGGAATGAGCAGTTCTTC; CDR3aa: CASFGRTSGSGNEQFF
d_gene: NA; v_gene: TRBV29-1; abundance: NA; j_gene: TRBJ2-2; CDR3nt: TGCAGCGTTGAGGTCGTTCTAGCGACCACCGGGGAGCTGTTTTTT; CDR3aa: CSVEVVLATTGELFF
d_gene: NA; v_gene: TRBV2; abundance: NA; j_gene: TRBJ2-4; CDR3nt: TGTGCCAGCAGTCCATTGGCCAAAAACATTCAGTACTTC; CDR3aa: CASSPLAKNIQYF
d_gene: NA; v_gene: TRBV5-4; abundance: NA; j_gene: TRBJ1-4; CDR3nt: TGTGCCAGCAGCGTAGGGGAGGGTGACGAAAAACTGTTTTTT; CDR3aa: CASSVGEGDEKLFF
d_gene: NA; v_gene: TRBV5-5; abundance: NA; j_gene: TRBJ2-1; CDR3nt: TGTGCCAGCCCCACCAGGGCCGCCTTGCGGTTCTTC; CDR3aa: CASPTRAALRFF
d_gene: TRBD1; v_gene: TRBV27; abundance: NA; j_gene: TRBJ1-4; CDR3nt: TGTGCCAGCAGAGAGACAGGGGATGAAAAACTGTTTTTT; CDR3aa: CASRETGDEKLFF
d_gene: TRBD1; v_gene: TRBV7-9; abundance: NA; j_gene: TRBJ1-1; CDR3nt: TGTGCCAGCAGCTTAGAGTTGAGGGGGCCAACTGAAGCTTTCTTT; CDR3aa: CASSLELRGPTEAFF
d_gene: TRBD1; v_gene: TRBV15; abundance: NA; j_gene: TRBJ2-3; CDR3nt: TGTGCCACCAGCAGATGGACAGGGGGCACAGATACGCAGTATTTT; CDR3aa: CATSRWTGGTDTQYF
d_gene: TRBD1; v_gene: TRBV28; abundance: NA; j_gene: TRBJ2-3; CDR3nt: TGTGCCAGCAGTCCAGGGACAGAAGGATACACAGATACGCAGTATTTT; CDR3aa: CASSPGTEGYTDTQYF
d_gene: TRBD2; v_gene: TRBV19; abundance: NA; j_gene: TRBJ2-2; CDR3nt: TGTGCCAGTAGATGGGAGCGGGAGAACACCGGGGAGCTGTTTTTT; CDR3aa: CASRWERENTGELFF
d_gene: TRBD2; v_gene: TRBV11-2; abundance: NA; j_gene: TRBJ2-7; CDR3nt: TGTGCCAGCAGCTCCTACATGGGGGGGGAAGTCTACGAGCAGTACTTC; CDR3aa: CASSSYMGGEVYEQYF
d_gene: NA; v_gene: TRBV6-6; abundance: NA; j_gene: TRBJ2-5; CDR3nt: TGTGCCATCAAAGGGGTACCCTACCAAGAGACCCAGTACTTC; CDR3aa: CAIKGVPYQETQYF
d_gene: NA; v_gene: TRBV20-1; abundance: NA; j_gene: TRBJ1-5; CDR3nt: TGCAGTGCTGGAATTAATCAGCCCCAGCATTTT; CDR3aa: CSAGINQPQHF
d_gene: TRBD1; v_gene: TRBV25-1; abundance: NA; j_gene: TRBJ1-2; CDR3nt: TGTGCCAGCAGTGGTCCCCAAGGACAGGGTTCATATGGCTACACCTTC; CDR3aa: CASSGPQGQGSYGYTF
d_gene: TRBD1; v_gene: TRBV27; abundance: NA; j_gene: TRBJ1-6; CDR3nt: TGTGCCAGCAGACTTACTGACAGGGGAGGGACTTCACCCCTCCACTTT; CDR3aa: CASRLTDRGGTSPLHF
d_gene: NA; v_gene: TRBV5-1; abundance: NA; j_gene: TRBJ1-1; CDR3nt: TGCGCCAGCAGCCCCATTCAAGGGGTCGAAAACACTGAAGCTTTCTTT; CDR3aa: CASSPIQGVENTEAFF
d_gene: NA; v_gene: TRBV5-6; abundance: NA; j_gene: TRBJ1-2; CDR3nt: TGTGCCAGCAGCAAGCCGGGGCTCGAAAACTTC; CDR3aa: CASSKPGLENF
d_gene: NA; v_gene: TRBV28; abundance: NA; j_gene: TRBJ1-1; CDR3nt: TGTGCCAGCAATGGGGACCTGAACACTGAAGCTTTCTTT; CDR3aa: CASNGDLNTEAFF
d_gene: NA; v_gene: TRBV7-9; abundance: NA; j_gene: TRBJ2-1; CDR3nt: TGTGCCAGCAGCCCCCCCCCGAGCTCCTACAATGAGCAGTTCTTC; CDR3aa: CASSPPPSSYNEQFF
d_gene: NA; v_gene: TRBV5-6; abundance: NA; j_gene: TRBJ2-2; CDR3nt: TGTGCCAGCAGCCCGGGCCAAAACACCGGGGAGCTGTTTTTT; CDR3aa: CASSPGQNTGELFF
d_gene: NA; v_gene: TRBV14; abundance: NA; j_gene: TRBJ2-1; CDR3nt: TGTGCCAGCAGCCAAGGCTCGGACGTCTACAATGAGCAGTTCTTC; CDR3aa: CASSQGSDVYNEQFF
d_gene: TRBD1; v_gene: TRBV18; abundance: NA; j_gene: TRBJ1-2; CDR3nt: TGTGCCAGCTCACCAGTCCGGGACAGTAACTATGGCTACACCTTC; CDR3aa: CASSPVRDSNYGYTF
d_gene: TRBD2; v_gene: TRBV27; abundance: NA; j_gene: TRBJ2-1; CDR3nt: TGTGCCAGCGGGACTAGCGGGGGCCCCTTTGATGAGCAGTTCTTC; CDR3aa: CASGTSGGPFDEQFF
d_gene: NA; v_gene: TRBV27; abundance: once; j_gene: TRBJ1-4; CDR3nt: TGTGCCAGCCGAGCGTCAGGGTGGTCAACTAATGAAAAACTGTTTTTT; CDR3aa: CASRASGWSTNEKLFF
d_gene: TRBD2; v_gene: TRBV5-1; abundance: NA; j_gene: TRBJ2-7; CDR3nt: TGCGCCAGCACTGGGGGAGGGATGTACGAGCAGTACTTC; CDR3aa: CASTGGGMYEQYF